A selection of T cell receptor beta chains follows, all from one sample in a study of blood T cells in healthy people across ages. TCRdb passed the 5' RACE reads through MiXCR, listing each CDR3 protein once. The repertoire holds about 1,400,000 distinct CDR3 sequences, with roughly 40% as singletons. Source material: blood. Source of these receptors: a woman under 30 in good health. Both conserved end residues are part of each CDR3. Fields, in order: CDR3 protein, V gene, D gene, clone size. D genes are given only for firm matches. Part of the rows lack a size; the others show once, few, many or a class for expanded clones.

CDR3 protein: CASSPGYGYTF; V gene: TRBV12-3/TRBV12-4; D gene: NA; clone size: many
CDR3 protein: CASSLAGTGVYSPLHF; V gene: TRBV27; D gene: TRBD1; clone size: NA
CDR3 protein: CSARDAVREYEQYF; V gene: TRBV20-1; D gene: NA; clone size: few
CDR3 protein: CSAPPSGRTDTQYF; V gene: TRBV20-1; D gene: TRBD2; clone size: NA
CDR3 protein: CSAGTESYGYTF; V gene: TRBV20-1; D gene: TRBD1; clone size: NA
CDR3 protein: CASSETTVTSGSYEQYF; V gene: TRBV2; D gene: TRBD2; clone size: NA
CDR3 protein: CASSPRTGGEEQYF; V gene: TRBV9; D gene: NA; clone size: NA
CDR3 protein: CASSLSGTGFSNTEAFF; V gene: TRBV5-1; D gene: TRBD1; clone size: NA
CDR3 protein: CASNWAGGLNEQYF; V gene: TRBV2; D gene: TRBD2; clone size: NA
CDR3 protein: CASSQISGSFYEQYF; V gene: TRBV4-1; D gene: TRBD2; clone size: NA
CDR3 protein: CASSPADVSRPQHF; V gene: TRBV18; D gene: NA; clone size: NA
CDR3 protein: CASSRTATDTQYF; V gene: TRBV25-1; D gene: NA; clone size: many
CDR3 protein: CASSSRGVTSYEQYF; V gene: TRBV7-9; D gene: NA; clone size: NA
CDR3 protein: CAWSVQGALNTDTQYF; V gene: TRBV30; D gene: TRBD1; clone size: NA
CDR3 protein: CSAGKTGGSYEQYF; V gene: TRBV20-1; D gene: TRBD1; clone size: NA
CDR3 protein: CASSAPRDRDDVPYEQYF; V gene: TRBV9; D gene: TRBD1; clone size: NA
CDR3 protein: CASSPSASGPSTDTQYF; V gene: TRBV10-2; D gene: TRBD2; clone size: NA
CDR3 protein: CASSYSIQTNYGYTF; V gene: TRBV6-6; D gene: NA; clone size: NA
CDR3 protein: CASSLGYTGNQPQHF; V gene: TRBV27; D gene: NA; clone size: few
CDR3 protein: CASSPPGQIFEQYF; V gene: TRBV7-2; D gene: TRBD1; clone size: NA
CDR3 protein: CASSLRRGPGEQFF; V gene: TRBV12-3/TRBV12-4; D gene: NA; clone size: few
CDR3 protein: CASSHGQLAKNIQYF; V gene: TRBV4-1; D gene: NA; clone size: few
CDR3 protein: CASSLSSAVRLMNTEAFF; V gene: TRBV5-6; D gene: NA; clone size: few
CDR3 protein: CSASARGRTEAFF; V gene: TRBV20-1; D gene: TRBD1; clone size: NA
CDR3 protein: CASSALGLAGVNEQFF; V gene: TRBV9; D gene: TRBD2; clone size: few
CDR3 protein: CSASQTSGVRGTQYF; V gene: TRBV20-1; D gene: TRBD2; clone size: NA
CDR3 protein: CASSHGGVQRYTF; V gene: TRBV3-1; D gene: NA; clone size: few
CDR3 protein: CASSVAGAPYGYTF; V gene: TRBV9; D gene: NA; clone size: NA
CDR3 protein: CASRPGQVFGEKLFF; V gene: TRBV2; D gene: TRBD1; clone size: NA
CDR3 protein: CASSDPAGNTIYF; V gene: TRBV2; D gene: NA; clone size: NA
CDR3 protein: CTSSLDRTAPRQQFF; V gene: TRBV11-2; D gene: NA; clone size: NA
CDR3 protein: CASSSVRDRGSFDYGYTF; V gene: TRBV28; D gene: TRBD1; clone size: few
CDR3 protein: CSVVRLASTDTQYF; V gene: TRBV29-1; D gene: TRBD2; clone size: few
CDR3 protein: CASTRLAGGFEGQFF; V gene: TRBV27; D gene: TRBD2; clone size: once
CDR3 protein: CASSVGLAGGYNEQYF; V gene: TRBV9; D gene: TRBD2; clone size: few
CDR3 protein: CASSLALDSFNTGELFF; V gene: TRBV5-6; D gene: NA; clone size: few
CDR3 protein: CASSSLGGGAADTQYF; V gene: TRBV7-3; D gene: TRBD2; clone size: NA
CDR3 protein: CSANGYEQFF; V gene: TRBV20-1; D gene: NA; clone size: NA
CDR3 protein: CASSQEEPSGRASWTGELFF; V gene: TRBV4-2; D gene: TRBD2; clone size: NA
CDR3 protein: CASGSSAGIGEQYF; V gene: TRBV12-5; D gene: NA; clone size: NA
CDR3 protein: CASSLAPGYEAFF; V gene: TRBV7-6; D gene: NA; clone size: few
CDR3 protein: CASSPSPAALNEQFF; V gene: TRBV12-3/TRBV12-4; D gene: NA; clone size: few
CDR3 protein: CASSLFPTSTGELFF; V gene: TRBV27; D gene: NA; clone size: NA
CDR3 protein: CASSFRQGEDTQYF; V gene: TRBV28; D gene: TRBD1; clone size: NA
CDR3 protein: CASSVLTGSSYEQYF; V gene: TRBV2; D gene: NA; clone size: NA
CDR3 protein: CSAPKENRDYGYTF; V gene: TRBV20-1; D gene: NA; clone size: NA
CDR3 protein: CASSLHGTSGGLDTQYF; V gene: TRBV4-1; D gene: TRBD2; clone size: few
CDR3 protein: CASSPWRNSYEQYF; V gene: TRBV21-1; D gene: NA; clone size: NA
CDR3 protein: CASSGQGLADTQYF; V gene: TRBV2; D gene: NA; clone size: NA
CDR3 protein: CASSQDWVGYRQQYF; V gene: TRBV4-1; D gene: NA; clone size: few
CDR3 protein: CASSRLPSVSDEQFF; V gene: TRBV7-9; D gene: NA; clone size: NA
CDR3 protein: CASSEGLFEQYF; V gene: TRBV6-6; D gene: NA; clone size: NA
CDR3 protein: CASSLIGKTGYEQYF; V gene: TRBV12-3/TRBV12-4; D gene: NA; clone size: NA
CDR3 protein: CSALSSGGYNEQFF; V gene: TRBV20-1; D gene: TRBD2; clone size: NA
CDR3 protein: CASSPETGSIGNTIYF; V gene: TRBV5-1; D gene: TRBD1; clone size: NA
CDR3 protein: CASSLRVSYNEQVF; V gene: TRBV7-9; D gene: NA; clone size: NA
CDR3 protein: CASTSRRQETQYF; V gene: TRBV6-2/TRBV6-3; D gene: NA; clone size: NA
CDR3 protein: CASSSAYTQYF; V gene: TRBV12-3/TRBV12-4; D gene: NA; clone size: NA
CDR3 protein: CSARVFGTGAYEQYF; V gene: TRBV20-1; D gene: TRBD1; clone size: few